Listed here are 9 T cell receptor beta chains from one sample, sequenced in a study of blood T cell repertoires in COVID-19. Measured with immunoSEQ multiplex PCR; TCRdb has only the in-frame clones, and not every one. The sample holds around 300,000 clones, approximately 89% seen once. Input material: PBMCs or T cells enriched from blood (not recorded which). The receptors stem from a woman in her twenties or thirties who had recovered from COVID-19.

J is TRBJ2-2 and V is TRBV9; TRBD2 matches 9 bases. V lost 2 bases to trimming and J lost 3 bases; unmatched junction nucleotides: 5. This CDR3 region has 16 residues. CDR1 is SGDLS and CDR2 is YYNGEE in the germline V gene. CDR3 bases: TGTGCCAGCAGCGTCGCGGGGGGGCCTCACACCGGGGAGCTGTTTTTT. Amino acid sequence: CASSVAGGPHTGELFF.

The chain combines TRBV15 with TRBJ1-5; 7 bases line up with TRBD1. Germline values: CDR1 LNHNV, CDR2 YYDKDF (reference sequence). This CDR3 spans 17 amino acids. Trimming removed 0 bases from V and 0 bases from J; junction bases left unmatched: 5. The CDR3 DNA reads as TGTGCCACCAGCAGAGATTGGGACAGCGTTAGCAATCAGCCCCAGCATTTT. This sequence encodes CATSRDWDSVSNQPQHF.

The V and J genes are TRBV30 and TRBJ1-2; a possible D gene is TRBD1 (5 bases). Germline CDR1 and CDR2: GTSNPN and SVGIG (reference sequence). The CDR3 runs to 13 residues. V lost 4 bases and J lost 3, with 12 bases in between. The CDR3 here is CAWNQRGDYGYTF. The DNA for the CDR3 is TGTGCCTGGAACCAGCGGGGGGACTATGGCTACACCTTC. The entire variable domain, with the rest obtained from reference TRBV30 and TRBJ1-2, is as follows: SQTIHQWPATLVQPVGSPLSLECTVEGTSNPNLYWYRQAAGRGLQLLFYSVGIGQISSEVPQNLSASRPQDRQFILSSKKLLLSDSGFYLCAWNQRGDYGYTFGSGTRLTVV.

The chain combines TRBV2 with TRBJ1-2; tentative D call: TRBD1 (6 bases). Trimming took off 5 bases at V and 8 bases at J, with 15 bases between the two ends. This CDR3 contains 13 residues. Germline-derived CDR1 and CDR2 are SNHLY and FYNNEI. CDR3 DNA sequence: TGTGCCAGCAGTTCGATGGGGGCTCACGGCTACACCTTC. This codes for CASSSMGAHGYTF. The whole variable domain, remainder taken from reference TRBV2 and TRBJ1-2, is EPEVTQTPSHQVTQMGQEVILRCVPISNHLYFYWYRQILGQKVEFLVSFYNNEISEKSEIFDDQFSVERPDGSNFTLKIRSTKLEDSAMYFCASSSMGAHGYTFGSGTRLTVV.

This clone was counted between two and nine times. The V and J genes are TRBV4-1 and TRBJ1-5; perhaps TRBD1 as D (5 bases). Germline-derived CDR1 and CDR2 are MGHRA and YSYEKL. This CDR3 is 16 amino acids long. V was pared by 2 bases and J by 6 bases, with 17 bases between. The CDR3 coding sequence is TGCGCCAGCAGCCAAAAATTCCCTGGGGCCAGTCAGCCCCAGCATTTT. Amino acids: CASSQKFPGASQPQHF.

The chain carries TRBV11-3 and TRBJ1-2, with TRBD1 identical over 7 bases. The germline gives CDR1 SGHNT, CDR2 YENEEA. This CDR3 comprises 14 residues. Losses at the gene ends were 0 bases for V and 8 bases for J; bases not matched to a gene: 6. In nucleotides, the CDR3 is TGTGCCAGCAGCTTAGAAGGGGGCGGGCCCGGCTACACCTTC. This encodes CASSLEGGGPGYTF.

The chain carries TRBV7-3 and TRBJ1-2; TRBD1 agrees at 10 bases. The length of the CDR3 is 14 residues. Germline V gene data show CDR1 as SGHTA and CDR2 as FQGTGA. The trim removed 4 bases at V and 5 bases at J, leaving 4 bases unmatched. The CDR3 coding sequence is TGTGCCAGCAGCTCCGGGACAGGGGAATATGGCTACACCTTC. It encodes CASSSGTGEYGYTF.

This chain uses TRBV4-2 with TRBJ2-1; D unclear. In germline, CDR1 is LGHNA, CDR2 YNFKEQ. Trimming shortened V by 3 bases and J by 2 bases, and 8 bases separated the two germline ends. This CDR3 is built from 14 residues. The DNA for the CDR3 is TGTGCCAGCAGCCAGGCCGGAGCCTACAATGAGCAGTTCTTC. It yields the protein CASSQAGAYNEQFF.

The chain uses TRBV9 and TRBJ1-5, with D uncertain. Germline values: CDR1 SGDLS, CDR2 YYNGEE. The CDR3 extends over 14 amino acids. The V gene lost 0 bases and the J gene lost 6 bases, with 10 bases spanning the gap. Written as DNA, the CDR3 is TGTGCCAGCAGCGTAGTTGAGGAGATTCAGCCCCAGCATTTT. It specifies CASSVVEEIQPQHF.